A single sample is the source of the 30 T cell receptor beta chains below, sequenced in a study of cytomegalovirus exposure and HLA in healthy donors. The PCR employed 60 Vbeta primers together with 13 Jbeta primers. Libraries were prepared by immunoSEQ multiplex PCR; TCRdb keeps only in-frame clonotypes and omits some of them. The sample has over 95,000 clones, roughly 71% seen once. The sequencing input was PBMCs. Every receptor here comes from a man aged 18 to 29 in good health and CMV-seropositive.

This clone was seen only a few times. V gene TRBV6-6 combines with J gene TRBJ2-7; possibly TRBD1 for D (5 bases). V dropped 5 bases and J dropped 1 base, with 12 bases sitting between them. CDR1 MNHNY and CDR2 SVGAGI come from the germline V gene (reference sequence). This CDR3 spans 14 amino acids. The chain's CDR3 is CASSPQGGSYEQYV. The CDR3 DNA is TGTGCCAGCAGTCCGCAGGGTGGATCCTACGAGCAGTACGTC.

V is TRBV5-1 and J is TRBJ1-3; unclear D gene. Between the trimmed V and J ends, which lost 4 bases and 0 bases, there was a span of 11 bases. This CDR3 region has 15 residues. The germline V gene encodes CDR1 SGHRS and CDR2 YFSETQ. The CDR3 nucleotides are TGCGCCAGCAGCCCCCGCGGGGACTCTGGAAACACCATATATTTT. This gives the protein CASSPRGDSGNTIYF. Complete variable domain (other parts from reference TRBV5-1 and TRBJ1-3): KAGVTQTPRYLIKTRGQQVTLSCSPISGHRSVSWYQQTPGQGLQFLFEYFSETQRNKGNFPGRFSGRQFSNSRSEMNVSTLELGDSALYLCASSPRGDSGNTIYFGEGSWLTVV.

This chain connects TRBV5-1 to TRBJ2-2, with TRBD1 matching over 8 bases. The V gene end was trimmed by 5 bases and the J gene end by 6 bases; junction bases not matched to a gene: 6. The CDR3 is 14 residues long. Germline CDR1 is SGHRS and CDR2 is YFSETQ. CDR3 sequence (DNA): TGCGCCAGCAGGGGGACAGGAGTGTCCGGGGAGCTGTTTTTT. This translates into CASRGTGVSGELFF. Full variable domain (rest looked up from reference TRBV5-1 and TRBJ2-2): KAGVTQTPRYLIKTRGQQVTLSCSPISGHRSVSWYQQTPGQGLQFLFEYFSETQRNKGNFPGRFSGRQFSNSRSEMNVSTLELGDSALYLCASRGTGVSGELFFGEGSRLTVL.

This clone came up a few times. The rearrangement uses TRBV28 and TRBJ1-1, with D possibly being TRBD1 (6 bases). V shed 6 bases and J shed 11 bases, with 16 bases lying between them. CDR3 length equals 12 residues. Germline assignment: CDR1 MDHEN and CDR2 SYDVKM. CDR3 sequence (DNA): TGTGCCAGCAGATCTCCACAGGGATATGCTTTCTTT. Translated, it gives CASRSPQGYAFF. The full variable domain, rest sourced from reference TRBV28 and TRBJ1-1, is DVKVTQSSRYLVKRTGEKVFLECVQDMDHENMFWYRQDPGLGLRLIYFSYDVKMKEKGDIPEGYSVSREKKERFSLILESASTNQTSMYLCASRSPQGYAFFGQGTRLTVV.

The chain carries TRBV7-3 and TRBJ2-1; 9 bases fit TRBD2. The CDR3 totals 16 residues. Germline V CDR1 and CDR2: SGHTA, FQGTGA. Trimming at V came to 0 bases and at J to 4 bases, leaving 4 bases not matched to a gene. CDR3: CASSLTRLAGYNEQFF. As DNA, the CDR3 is TGTGCCAGCAGCTTAACCCGGCTAGCGGGGTACAATGAGCAGTTCTTC.

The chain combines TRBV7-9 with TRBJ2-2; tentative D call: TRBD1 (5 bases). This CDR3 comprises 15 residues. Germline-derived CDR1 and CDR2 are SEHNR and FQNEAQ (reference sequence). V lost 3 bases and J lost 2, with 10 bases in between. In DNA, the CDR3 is TGTGCCAGCAGCTTCGGAACAGGCAACACCGGGGAGCTGTTTTTT. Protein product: CASSFGTGNTGELFF.

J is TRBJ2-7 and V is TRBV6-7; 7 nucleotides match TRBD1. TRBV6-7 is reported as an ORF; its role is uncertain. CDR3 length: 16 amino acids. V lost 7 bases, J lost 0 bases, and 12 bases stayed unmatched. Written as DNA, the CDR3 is TGTGCCAGCAAGTCCTTCCGGGACAGATACTCCTACGAGCAGTACGTC. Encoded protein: CASKSFRDRYSYEQYV.

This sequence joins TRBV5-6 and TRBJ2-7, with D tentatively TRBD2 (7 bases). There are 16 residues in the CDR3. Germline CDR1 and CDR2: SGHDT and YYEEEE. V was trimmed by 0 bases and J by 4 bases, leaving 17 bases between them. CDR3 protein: CASSLGIGGQSYEQYV. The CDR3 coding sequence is TGTGCCAGCAGCTTGGGGATCGGGGGGCAATCGTACGAGCAGTACGTC.

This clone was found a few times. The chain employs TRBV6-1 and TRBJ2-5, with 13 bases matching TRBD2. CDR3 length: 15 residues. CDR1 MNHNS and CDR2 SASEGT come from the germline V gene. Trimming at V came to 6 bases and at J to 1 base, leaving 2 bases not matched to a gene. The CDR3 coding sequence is TGTGCCAGCAGACTAGCGGGGGGGACCCAAGAGACCCAGTACTTC. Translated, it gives CASRLAGGTQETQYF.

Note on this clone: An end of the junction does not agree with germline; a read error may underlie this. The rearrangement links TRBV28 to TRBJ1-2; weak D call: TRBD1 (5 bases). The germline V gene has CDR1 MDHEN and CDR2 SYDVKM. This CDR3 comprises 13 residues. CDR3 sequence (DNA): TGTGCCAGCCGGGGGGATTTGCACTATGGCTACCCCTTC. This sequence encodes CASRGDLHYGYPF.

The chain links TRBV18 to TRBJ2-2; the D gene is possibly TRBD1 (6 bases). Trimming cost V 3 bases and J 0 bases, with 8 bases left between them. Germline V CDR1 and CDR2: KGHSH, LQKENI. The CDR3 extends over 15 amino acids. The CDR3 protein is CASSPAGANTGELFF. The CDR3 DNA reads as TGTGCCAGCTCACCGGCAGGGGCGAACACCGGGGAGCTGTTTTTT.

CDR3 loop: CASSHPAGMLAKNIQYF. The CDR3 coding sequence is TGTGCCAGCAGCCATCCCGCAGGCATGTTAGCCAAAAACATTCAGTACTTC. The chain has TRBV4-2 and TRBJ2-4; D not certain. The germline CDR1 and CDR2 sequences are LGHNA and YNFKEQ. V gave up 3 bases and J gave up 0 bases, with 15 bases separating them. The CDR3 length is 17 residues.

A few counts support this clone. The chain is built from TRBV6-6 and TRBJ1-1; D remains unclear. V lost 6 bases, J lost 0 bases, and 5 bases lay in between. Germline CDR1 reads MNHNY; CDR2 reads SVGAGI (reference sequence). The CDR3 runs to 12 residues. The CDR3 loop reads CASRLLNTEAFF. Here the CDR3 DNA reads TGTGCCAGCAGACTTTTGAACACTGAAGCTTTCTTT.

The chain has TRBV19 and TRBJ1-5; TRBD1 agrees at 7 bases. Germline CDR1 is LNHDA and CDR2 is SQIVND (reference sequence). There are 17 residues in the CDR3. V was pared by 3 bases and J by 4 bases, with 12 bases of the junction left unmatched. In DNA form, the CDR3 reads TGTGCCAGTAGTATTATCGCCCTGGGACAGTTAAATCAGCCCCAGCATTTT. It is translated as CASSIIALGQLNQPQHF.

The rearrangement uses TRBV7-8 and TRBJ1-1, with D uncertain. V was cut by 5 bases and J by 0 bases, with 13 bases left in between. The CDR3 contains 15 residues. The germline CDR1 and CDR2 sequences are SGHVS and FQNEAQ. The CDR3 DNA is TGTGCCAGCAGCCCGAGGGTTAACATGAACACTGAAGCTTTCTTT. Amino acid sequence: CASSPRVNMNTEAFF.

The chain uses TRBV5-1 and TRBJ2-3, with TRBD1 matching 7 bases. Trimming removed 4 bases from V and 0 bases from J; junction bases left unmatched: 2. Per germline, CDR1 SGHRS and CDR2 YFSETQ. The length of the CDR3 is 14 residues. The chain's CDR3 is CASSHRGSTDTQYF. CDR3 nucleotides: TGCGCCAGCAGCCACAGGGGTAGCACAGATACGCAGTATTTT. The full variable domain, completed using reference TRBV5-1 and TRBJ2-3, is KAGVTQTPRYLIKTRGQQVTLSCSPISGHRSVSWYQQTPGQGLQFLFEYFSETQRNKGNFPGRFSGRQFSNSRSEMNVSTLELGDSALYLCASSHRGSTDTQYFGPGTRLTVL.

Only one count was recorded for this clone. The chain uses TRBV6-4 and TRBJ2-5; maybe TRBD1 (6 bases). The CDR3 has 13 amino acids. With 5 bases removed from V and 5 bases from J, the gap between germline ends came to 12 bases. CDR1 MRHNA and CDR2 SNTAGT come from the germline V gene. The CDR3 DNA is TGTGCCAGCAGTAACAGGGACGGGGAGACCCAGTACTTC. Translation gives CASSNRDGETQYF.

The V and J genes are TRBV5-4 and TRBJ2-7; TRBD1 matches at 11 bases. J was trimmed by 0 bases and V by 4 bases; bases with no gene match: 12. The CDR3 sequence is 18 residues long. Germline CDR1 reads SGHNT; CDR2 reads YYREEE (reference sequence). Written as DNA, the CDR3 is TGTGCCAGCAGCCAAAAAGGAACCGGGACAGGGGGCTCCTACGAGCAGTACGTC. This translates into CASSQKGTGTGGSYEQYV.

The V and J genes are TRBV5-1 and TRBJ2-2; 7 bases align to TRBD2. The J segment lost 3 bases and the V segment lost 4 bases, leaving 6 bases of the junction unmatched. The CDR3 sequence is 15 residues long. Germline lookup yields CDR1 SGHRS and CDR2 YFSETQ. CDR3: CASSAGLSYTGELFF. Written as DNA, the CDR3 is TGCGCCAGCAGCGCGGGACTATCCTACACCGGGGAGCTGTTTTTT.

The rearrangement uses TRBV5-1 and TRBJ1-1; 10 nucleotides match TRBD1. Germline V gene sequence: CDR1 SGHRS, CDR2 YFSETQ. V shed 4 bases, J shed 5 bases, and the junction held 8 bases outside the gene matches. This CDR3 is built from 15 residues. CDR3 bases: TGCGCCAGCAGCGTGGTCGGGGACAGGGGAACTGAAGCTTTCTTT. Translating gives CASSVVGDRGTEAFF.

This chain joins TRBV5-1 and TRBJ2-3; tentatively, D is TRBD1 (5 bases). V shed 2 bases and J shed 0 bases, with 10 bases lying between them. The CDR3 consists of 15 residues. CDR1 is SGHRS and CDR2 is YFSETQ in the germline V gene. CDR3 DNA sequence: TGCGCCAGCAGCTTCCCCCAGGGTAGCACAGATACGCAGTATTTT. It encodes CASSFPQGSTDTQYF.

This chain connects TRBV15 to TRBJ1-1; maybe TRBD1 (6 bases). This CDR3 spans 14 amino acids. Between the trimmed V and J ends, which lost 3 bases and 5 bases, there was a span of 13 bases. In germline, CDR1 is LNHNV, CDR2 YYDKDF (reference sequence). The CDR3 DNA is TGTGCCACCAGCAGCCTGGGGGCGAGGACTGAAGCTTTCTTT. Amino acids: CATSSLGARTEAFF.

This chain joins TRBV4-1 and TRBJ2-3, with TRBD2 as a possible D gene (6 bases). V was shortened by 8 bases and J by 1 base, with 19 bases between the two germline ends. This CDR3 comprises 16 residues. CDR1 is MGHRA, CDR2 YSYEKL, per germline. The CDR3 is CASRLGGGVGTDTQYF. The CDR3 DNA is TGCGCCAGCCGACTAGGAGGCGGGGTGGGCACAGATACGCAGTATTTT.

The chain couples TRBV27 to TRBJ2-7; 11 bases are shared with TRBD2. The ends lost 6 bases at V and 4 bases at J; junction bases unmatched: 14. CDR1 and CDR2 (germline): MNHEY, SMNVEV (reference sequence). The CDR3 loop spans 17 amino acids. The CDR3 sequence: CASRSLAGGGGAYEQYF. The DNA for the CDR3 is TGTGCCAGCAGAAGTCTAGCGGGGGGCGGGGGGGCGTACGAGCAGTACTTC.

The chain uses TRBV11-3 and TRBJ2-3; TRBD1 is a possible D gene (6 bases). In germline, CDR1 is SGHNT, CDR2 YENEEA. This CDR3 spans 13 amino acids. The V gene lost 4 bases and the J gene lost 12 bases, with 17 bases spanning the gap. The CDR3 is CASSSDPPGQQYF. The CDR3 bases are TGTGCCAGCAGCTCAGACCCCCCGGGACAACAGTATTTT. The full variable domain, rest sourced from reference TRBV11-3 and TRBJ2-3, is EAGVVQSPRYKIIEKKQPVAFWCNPISGHNTLYWYLQNLGQGPELLIRYENEEAVDDSQLPKDRFSAERLKGVDSTLKIQPAELGDSAVYLCASSSDPPGQQYFGPGTRLTVL.

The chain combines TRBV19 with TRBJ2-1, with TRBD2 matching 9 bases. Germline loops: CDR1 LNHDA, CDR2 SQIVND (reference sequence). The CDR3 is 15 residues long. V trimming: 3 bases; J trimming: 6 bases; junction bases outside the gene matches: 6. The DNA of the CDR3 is TGTGCCAGTAGTATTGTCCAGCGGGGGGCCAATGAGCAGTTCTTC. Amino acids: CASSIVQRGANEQFF.

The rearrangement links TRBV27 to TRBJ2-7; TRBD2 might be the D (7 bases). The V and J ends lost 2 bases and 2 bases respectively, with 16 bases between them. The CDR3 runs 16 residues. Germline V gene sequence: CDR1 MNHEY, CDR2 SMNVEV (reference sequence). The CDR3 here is CASSLSGTLVAYEQYF. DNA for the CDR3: TGTGCCAGCAGTTTAAGCGGGACACTGGTAGCCTACGAGCAGTACTTC.

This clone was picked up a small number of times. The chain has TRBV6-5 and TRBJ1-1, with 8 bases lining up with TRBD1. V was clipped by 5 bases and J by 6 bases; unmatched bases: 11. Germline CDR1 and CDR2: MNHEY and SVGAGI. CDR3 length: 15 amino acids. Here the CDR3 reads CASSGQGQMVAEAFF. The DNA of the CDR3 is TGTGCCAGCAGTGGACAGGGCCAGATGGTTGCTGAAGCTTTCTTT.

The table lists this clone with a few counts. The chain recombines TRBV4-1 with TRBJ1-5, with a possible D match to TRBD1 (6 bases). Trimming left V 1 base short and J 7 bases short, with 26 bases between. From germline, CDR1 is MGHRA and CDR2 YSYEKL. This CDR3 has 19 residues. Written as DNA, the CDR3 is TGCGCCAGCAGCCAAGCACCACAGGATACCAAGGGGGGGATGCAGCCCCAGCATTTT. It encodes CASSQAPQDTKGGMQPQHF.

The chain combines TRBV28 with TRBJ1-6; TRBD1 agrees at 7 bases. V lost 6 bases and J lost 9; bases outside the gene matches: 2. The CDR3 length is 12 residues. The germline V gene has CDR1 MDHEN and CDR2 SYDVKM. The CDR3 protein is CASRSGGSPLHF. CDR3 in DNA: TGTGCCAGCAGATCAGGGGGTTCACCCCTCCACTTT.